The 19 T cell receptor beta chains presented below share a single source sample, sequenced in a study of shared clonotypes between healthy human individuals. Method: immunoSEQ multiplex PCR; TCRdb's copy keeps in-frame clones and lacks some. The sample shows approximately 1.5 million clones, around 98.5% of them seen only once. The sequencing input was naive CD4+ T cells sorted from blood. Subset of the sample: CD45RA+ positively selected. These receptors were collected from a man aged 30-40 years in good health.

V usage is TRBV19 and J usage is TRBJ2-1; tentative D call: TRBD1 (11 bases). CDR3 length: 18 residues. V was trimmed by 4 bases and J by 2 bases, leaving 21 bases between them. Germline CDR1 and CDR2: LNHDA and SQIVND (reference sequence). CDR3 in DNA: TGTGCCAGTAGTAGGACAGGGGGCACTAGCGGGACCTACAATGAGCAGTTCTTC. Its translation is CASSRTGGTSGTYNEQFF.

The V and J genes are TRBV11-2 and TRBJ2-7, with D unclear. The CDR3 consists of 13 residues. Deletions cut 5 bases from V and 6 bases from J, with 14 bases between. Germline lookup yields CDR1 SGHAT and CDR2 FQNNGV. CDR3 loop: CASSPNLVAEQYF. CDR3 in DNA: TGTGCCAGCAGCCCGAACCTCGTGGCCGAGCAGTACTTC.

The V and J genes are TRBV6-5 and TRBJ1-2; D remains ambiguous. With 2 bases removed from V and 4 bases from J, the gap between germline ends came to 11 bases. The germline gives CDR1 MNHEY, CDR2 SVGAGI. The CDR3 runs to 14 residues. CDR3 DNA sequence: TGTGCCAGCAGTTACCCGGGAACCCCCTATGGCTACACCTTC. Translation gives CASSYPGTPYGYTF.

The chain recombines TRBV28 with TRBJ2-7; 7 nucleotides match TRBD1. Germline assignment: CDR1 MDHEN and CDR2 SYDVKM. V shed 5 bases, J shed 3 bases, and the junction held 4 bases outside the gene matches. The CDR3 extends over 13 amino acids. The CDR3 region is CASSSQGVYEQYF. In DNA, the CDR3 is TGTGCCAGCAGTAGCCAGGGGGTCTACGAGCAGTACTTC.

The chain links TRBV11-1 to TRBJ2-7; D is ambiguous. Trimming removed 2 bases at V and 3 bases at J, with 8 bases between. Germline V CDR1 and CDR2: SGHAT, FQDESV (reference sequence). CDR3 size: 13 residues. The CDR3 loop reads CASSLRPVYEQYF. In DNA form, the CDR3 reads TGTGCCAGCAGCTTAAGGCCAGTCTACGAGCAGTACTTC.

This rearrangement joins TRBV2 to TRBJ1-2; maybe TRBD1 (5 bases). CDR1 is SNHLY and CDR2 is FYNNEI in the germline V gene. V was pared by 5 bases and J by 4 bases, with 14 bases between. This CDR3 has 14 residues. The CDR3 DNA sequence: TGTGCCAGCAGTACAACGACAGTGTCCTATGGCTACACCTTC. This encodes CASSTTTVSYGYTF.

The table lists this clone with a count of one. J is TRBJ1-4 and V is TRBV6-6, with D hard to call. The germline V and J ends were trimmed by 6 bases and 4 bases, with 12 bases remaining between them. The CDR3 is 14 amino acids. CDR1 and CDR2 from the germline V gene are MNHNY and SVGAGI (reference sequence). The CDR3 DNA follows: TGTGCCAGCAGAACGACGGCTTTTAATGAAAAACTGTTTTTT. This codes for CASRTTAFNEKLFF.

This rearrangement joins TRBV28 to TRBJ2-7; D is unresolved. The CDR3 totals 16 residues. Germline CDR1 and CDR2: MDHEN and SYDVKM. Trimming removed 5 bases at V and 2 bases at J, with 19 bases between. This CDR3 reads CASSEHYTHPPYEQYF. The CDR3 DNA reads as TGTGCCAGCAGTGAACACTATACCCACCCTCCCTACGAGCAGTACTTC.

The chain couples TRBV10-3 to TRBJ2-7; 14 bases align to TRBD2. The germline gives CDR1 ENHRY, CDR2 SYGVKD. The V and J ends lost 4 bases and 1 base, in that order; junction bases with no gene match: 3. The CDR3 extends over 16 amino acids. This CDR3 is CAISGGLAGGSYEQYF. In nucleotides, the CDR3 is TGTGCCATCAGTGGCGGACTAGCGGGAGGATCCTACGAGCAGTACTTC.

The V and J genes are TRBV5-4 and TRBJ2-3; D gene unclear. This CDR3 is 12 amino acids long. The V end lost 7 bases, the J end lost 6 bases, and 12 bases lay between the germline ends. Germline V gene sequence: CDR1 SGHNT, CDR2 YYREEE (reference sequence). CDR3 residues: CASRNRSDTQYF. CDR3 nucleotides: TGTGCCAGCCGTAACCGCAGTGATACGCAGTATTTT. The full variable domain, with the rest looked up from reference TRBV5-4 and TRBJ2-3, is ETGVTQSPTHLIKTRGQQVTLRCSSQSGHNTVSWYQQALGQGPQFIFQYYREEENGRGNFPPRFSGLQFPNYSSELNVNALELDDSALYLCASRNRSDTQYFGPGTRLTVL.

This CDR3 reads CASKFDRTNYGYTF. The CDR3 nucleotides are TGTGCCAGCAAATTTGACAGAACTAACTATGGCTACACCTTC. This chain uses TRBV2 with TRBJ1-2; perhaps TRBD1 as D (5 bases). Trimming removed 7 bases at V and 0 bases at J, with 12 bases between. The germline gives CDR1 SNHLY, CDR2 FYNNEI. This CDR3 spans 14 amino acids.

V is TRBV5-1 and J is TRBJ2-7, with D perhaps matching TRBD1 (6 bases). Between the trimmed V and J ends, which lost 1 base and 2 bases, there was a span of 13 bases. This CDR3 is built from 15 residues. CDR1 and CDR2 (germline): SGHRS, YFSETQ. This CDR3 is CASSLLQGTTYEQYF. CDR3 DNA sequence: TGCGCCAGCAGCTTGCTTCAGGGGACGACCTACGAGCAGTACTTC.

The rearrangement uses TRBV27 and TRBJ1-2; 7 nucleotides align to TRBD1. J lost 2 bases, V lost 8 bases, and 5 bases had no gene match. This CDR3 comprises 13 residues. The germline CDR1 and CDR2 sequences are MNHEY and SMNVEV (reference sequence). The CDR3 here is CASRDSINYGYTF. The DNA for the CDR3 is TGTGCCAGCCGGGACAGCATAAACTATGGCTACACCTTC.

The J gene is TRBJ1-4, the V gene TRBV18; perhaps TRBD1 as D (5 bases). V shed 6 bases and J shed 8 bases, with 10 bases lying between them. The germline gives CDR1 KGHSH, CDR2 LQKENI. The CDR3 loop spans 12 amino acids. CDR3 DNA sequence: TGTGCCAGCTCCCAGGGAGACGAAAAACTGTTTTTT. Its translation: CASSQGDEKLFF. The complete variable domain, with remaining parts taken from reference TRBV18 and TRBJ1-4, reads NAGVMQNPRHLVRRRGQEARLRCSPMKGHSHVYWYRQLPEEGLKFMVYLQKENIIDESGMPKERFSAEFPKEGPSILRIQQVVRGDSAAYFCASSQGDEKLFFGSGTQLSVL.

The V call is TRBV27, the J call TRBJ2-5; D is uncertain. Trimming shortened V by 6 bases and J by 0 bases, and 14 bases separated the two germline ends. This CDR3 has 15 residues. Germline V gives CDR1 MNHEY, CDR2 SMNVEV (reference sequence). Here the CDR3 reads CASRLVGSNQETQYF. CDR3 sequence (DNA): TGTGCCAGCAGATTGGTTGGATCCAACCAAGAGACCCAGTACTTC.

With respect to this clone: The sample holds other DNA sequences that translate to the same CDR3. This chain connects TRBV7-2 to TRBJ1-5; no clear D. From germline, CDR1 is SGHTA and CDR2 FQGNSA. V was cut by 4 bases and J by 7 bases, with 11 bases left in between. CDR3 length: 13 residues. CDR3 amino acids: CASSSLGDQPQHF. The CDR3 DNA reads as TGTGCCAGCAGCTCCCTCGGAGACCAGCCCCAGCATTTT.

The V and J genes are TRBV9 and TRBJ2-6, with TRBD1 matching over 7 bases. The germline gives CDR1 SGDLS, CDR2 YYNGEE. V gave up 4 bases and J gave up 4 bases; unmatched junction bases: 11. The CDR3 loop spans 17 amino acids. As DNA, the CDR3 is TGTGCCAGCAGCCCAGGGACAGCCTCCTCCGGGGCCAACGTCCTGACTTTC. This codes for CASSPGTASSGANVLTF.

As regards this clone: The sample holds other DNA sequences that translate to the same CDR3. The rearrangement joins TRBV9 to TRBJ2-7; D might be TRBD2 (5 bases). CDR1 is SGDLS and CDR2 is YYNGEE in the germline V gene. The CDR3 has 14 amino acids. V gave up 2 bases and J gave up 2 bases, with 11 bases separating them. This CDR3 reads CASSVESGPYEQYF. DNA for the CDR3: TGTGCCAGCAGCGTGGAAAGCGGCCCCTACGAGCAGTACTTC.

The CDR3 spells CASSFSGQSHYEQYF. Written as DNA, the CDR3 is TGTGCCAGCAGCTTCTCAGGACAGAGCCACTACGAGCAGTACTTC. This rearrangement joins TRBV5-4 to TRBJ2-7, with D possibly matching TRBD1 (6 bases). CDR1 and CDR2 from the germline V gene are SGHNT and YYREEE (reference sequence). The CDR3 is made up of 15 amino acids. Between the trimmed V and J ends, which lost 2 bases and 3 bases, there was a span of 15 bases.